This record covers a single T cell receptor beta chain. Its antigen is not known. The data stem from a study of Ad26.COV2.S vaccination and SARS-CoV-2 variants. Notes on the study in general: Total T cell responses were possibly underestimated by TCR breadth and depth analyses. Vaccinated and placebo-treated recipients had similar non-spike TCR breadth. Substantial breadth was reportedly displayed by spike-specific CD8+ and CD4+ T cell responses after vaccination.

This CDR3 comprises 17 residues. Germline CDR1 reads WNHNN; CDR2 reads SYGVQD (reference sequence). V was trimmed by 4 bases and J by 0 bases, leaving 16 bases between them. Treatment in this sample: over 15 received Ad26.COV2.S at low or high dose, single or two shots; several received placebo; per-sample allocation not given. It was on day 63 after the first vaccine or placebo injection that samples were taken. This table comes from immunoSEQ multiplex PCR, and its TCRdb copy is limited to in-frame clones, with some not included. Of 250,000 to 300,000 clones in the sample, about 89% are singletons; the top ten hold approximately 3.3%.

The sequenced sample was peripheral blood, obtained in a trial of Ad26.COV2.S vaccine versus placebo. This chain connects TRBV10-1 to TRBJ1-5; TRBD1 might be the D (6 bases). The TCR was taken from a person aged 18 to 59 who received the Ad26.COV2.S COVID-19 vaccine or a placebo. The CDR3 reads CASSALGQIYSNQPQHF. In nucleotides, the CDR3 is TGCGCCAGCAGTGCCCTCGGACAGATTTATAGCAATCAGCCCCAGCATTTT.